This T cell receptor (beta chain) was profiled in a study of T cells in localized non-small cell lung cancer. Study-level points and caveats: The study detected a median about 50 of the top 100 tumor clones in adjacent lung. Of the tissues analyzed, uninvolved adjacent lung showed maximal T cell clonality, greater than tumor. The tumor had only one region sequenced, so heterogeneity remains possible. Higher adjacent-lung clonality was associated with shorter survival.

Clones were sequenced by immunoSEQ multiplex PCR, and TCRdb holds only the in-frame ones, with some missing. Of fewer than 100,000 clones in the sample, over 80% are singletons; the top ten hold over 12%. This CDR3 is 16 amino acids long. V was trimmed by 5 bases and J by 0 bases, leaving 14 bases between them. Germline CDR1 reads MDHEN; CDR2 reads SYDVKM. This clone came up once. No antigen is known for it. The sequence derives from a man aged 40 to 75 with stage I squamous cell lung carcinoma. The sample here was peripheral blood, taken before any cancer treatment. V gene TRBV28 combines with J gene TRBJ1-3; D remains unclear. CDR3 sequence: CASSIPKVGSGNTIYF. CDR3 DNA sequence: TGTGCCAGCAGTATCCCCAAAGTTGGCTCTGGAAACACCATATATTTT.